A selection of T cell receptor beta chains follows, all from one sample in a study of cytomegalovirus exposure and HLA in healthy donors. The assay was immunoSEQ multiplex PCR, and TCRdb's table has in-frame clones only and misses some. The table records 150,000 to 200,000 clones, around 80% of them present only once. The sample taken for sequencing was PBMCs. These receptors all stem from a man aged 18-30 years in good health and CMV-seronegative. Each CDR3 is given with its conserved first and last residue.

v_gene	j_gene	CDR3aa
TRBV6-4	TRBJ1-2	CASSAYRDRDLYGYTF
TRBV28	TRBJ2-7	CASMLAGGYEQYF
TRBV4-2	TRBJ2-2	CASSQDTIASGGLGYTGELFF
TRBV5-4	TRBJ2-1	CASSFASGVYNEQFF
TRBV27	TRBJ2-5	CASSLRRGETQYF
TRBV6-1	TRBJ2-1	CASRGRSGFGEQFF
TRBV5-6	TRBJ1-2	CASSFGTYGYTF
TRBV5-1	TRBJ2-1	CASSLTGGRANEQFF
TRBV7-3	TRBJ2-3	CASSLGTHPTDTQYF
TRBV7-4	TRBJ2-7	CASSSRTGHHYEQYF
TRBV19	TRBJ2-2	CASSIQHRGNGELFF
TRBV28	TRBJ1-2	CASSRPGQGRGYTF
TRBV6-6	TRBJ2-1	CASSPRLADYNEQFF
TRBV4-2	TRBJ1-6	CASSVFSEGSPLHF
TRBV6-5	TRBJ1-1	CASSSGGTEAFF
TRBV18	TRBJ1-2	CASSPDRQANGYTF
TRBV19	TRBJ2-1	CASSGLHYNEQFF
TRBV7-9	TRBJ2-3	CASSIGTDTQYF
TRBV4-3	TRBJ2-3	CASSPGGSATDTQYF
TRBV4-1	TRBJ2-7	CASSRPARTYEQYF
TRBV27	TRBJ2-4	CASSSTGGYLAKNIQYF
TRBV7-9	TRBJ1-1	CASSPQENTEAFF
TRBV1	TRBJ2-7	CTSNFREDFSYEQYF
TRBV5-4	TRBJ1-2	CASSFRTNGYTF
TRBV27	TRBJ1-5	CASSPTYSNQPQHF
TRBV15	TRBJ2-7	CATSRDLLGAYEQYF
TRBV28	TRBJ1-5	CASSLPGQGAQPQHF
TRBV19	TRBJ1-1	CASSIRGTNTEAFF
TRBV28	TRBJ2-3	CASKLAGDTQYF
TRBV2	TRBJ2-7	CASSEGGQNYEQYF
TRBV27	TRBJ1-2	CASRPTGGGDGYTF
TRBV18	TRBJ2-7	CASSPPEGRYEQYF
TRBV9	TRBJ2-7	CASSVVAGAYEQYF
TRBV5-4	TRBJ1-3	CASSPGGGPGNTIYF
TRBV7-9	TRBJ2-7	CASSSGSSYEQYF
TRBV4-1	TRBJ2-3	CASSQFPEEVRVSTDTQYF
TRBV7-8	TRBJ1-1	CASSHRQGSGAFF
TRBV7-9	TRBJ1-2	CASSLVGSSLGYTF
TRBV5-4	TRBJ2-5	CASSPEGQETQYF
TRBV7-9	TRBJ2-1	CATSARVNEQFF
TRBV4-1	TRBJ2-1	CASSQVGRGSYNEQFF